Sequencing of this T cell receptor (beta chain) was carried out in a study of CD8 T cells in Susac syndrome. Random-hexamer reverse transcription was applied to roughly 0.5 to 1 ug RNA. Via MiXCR, TCRdb re-called the immunoSEQ multiplex PCR reads, giving one row per CDR3 protein. The table shows almost 450,000 distinct CDR3 sequences, with approximately 85% occurring only once. This CDR3 is 15 amino acids long. V lost 3 bases and J 3 bases, leaving 12 bases between the germline ends. Germline assignment: CDR1 SGHTA and CDR2 FQGNSA. The genes are TRBV7-2 and TRBJ2-1; D is perhaps TRBD1 or TRBD2 (5 bases each). The receptor was derived from a human donor with multiple sclerosis. The sequencing input was CD8+ T cells from PBMCs. For the CDR3, the DNA is TGTGCCAGCAGCTTCTTTGGGACCAGCTACAATGAGCAGTTCTTC. Protein: CASSFFGTSYNEQFF.